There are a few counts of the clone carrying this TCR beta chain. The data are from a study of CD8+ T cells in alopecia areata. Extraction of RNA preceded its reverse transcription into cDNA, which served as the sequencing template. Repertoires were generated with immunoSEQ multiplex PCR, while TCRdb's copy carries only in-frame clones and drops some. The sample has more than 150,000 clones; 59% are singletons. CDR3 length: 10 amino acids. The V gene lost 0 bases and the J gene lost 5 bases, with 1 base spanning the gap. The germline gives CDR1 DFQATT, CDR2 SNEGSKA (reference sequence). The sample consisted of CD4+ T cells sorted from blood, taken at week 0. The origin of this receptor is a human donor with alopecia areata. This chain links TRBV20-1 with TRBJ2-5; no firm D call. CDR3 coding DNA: TGCAGTGCTAGAGATGAGACCCAGTACTTC. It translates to CSARDETQYF.